This is a list of T cell receptor beta chains from one sample in a study of T cells in Graves' hyperthyroidism and ophthalmopathy. One entry per CDR3 protein, called by TCRdb with MiXCR from the multiplex PCR reads. The sample includes a few hundred thousand distinct CDR3 sequences, around 23% of them seen just once. Sequenced: blood. The receptor source for this set is a woman aged 50 to 60 with Graves' hyperthyroidism. CDR3s include the opening cysteine and the closing phenylalanine or tryptophan. Fields, in order: D gene, V gene, clone size, J gene, CDR3 protein, CDR3 DNA. D genes are given only for firm matches. The size field is filled for only some rows; it gives once, few, many or a size class.

.	TRBV12-3/TRBV12-4	many	TRBJ2-2	CASSLTQNTGELFF	TGTGCCAGCAGTTTAACCCAAAACACCGGGGAGCTGTTTTTT
TRBD1	TRBV10-3	many	TRBJ1-5	CAISDPRGTGQPQHF	TGTGCCATCAGTGATCCCAGGGGGACAGGTCAGCCCCAGCATTTT
TRBD1	TRBV24-1	few	TRBJ1-2	CATSDTGTGGLYGYTF	TGTGCCACCAGTGATACCGGGACAGGGGGCCTCTATGGCTACACCTTC
.	TRBV24-1	.	TRBJ2-3	CATEGKGTDTQYF	TGTGCCACCGAAGGGAAAGGCACAGATACGCAGTATTTT
TRBD1	TRBV6-1	.	TRBJ1-3	CASSRYSSGTGTGNTIYF	TGTGCCAGCAGTCGCTACTCTTCCGGGACAGGGACTGGAAACACCATATATTTT
.	TRBV6-1	many	TRBJ1-2	CASSNLSPNYGYTF	TGTGCCAGCAGCAACCTGTCACCCAACTATGGCTACACCTTC
TRBD2	TRBV6-1	.	TRBJ2-3	CASSFSISGDSDTQYF	TGTGCCAGCAGCTTTTCTATTAGCGGGGATTCAGATACGCAGTATTTT
TRBD1	TRBV28	many	TRBJ2-7	CASATGGSLLIYEQYF	TGTGCCAGCGCGACAGGGGGCTCTCTCTTGATCTACGAGCAGTACTTC
.	TRBV6-1	.	TRBJ1-2	CASRAARGYTF	TGTGCCAGCAGGGCCGCCCGGGGCTACACCTTC
TRBD1	TRBV25-1	few	TRBJ2-4	CASSEFGQGVKNIQYF	TGTGCCAGCAGTGAATTCGGACAGGGGGTCAAAAACATTCAGTACTTC
TRBD2	TRBV6-2/TRBV6-3	few	TRBJ2-7	CASSPPGLAGVSTPYEQYF	TGTGCCAGCAGTCCCCCGGGACTAGCGGGAGTCTCTACCCCCTACGAGCAGTACTTC
.	TRBV5-8	few	TRBJ1-2	CASSHALLFRASDGYTF	TGTGCCAGCAGCCACGCCTTGCTTTTCAGGGCGTCCGATGGCTACACCTTC
.	TRBV15	few	TRBJ2-1	CATSGLKNYNEQFF	TGTGCCACCAGCGGCCTAAAGAACTACAATGAGCAGTTCTTC
.	TRBV6-1	many	TRBJ1-6	CASSPSDRVNSPLHF	TGTGCCAGCAGCCCTTCCGACCGTGTTAATTCACCCCTCCACTTT
.	TRBV3-1	.	TRBJ1-5	CASSQDRARGGNQPQHF	TGTGCCAGCAGCCAAGATAGGGCGCGCGGCGGCAATCAGCCCCAGCATTTT
.	TRBV5-1	many	TRBJ1-1	CASSIGDLTTEAFF	TGCGCCAGCAGCATAGGGGACCTAACTACTGAAGCTTTCTTT
.	TRBV28	many	TRBJ2-7	CASSFGGSGSYEQYF	TGTGCCAGCAGTTTTGGCGGAAGCGGATCCTACGAGCAGTACTTC
.	TRBV6-5	many	TRBJ1-2	CASSYRGAPDYGYTF	TGTGCCAGCAGTTACAGGGGGGCGCCTGACTATGGCTACACCTTC
.	TRBV7-9	.	TRBJ1-2	CASNPGTGGRGYTF	TGTGCCAGCAACCCCGGGACCGGGGGCAGGGGCTACACCTTC
.	TRBV20-1	.	TRBJ1-1	CSALTRLNTEAFF	TGCAGTGCCCTAACCCGCTTGAACACTGAAGCTTTCTTT
.	TRBV6-1	few	TRBJ1-1	CASRTYSDVNTEAFF	TGTGCCAGCAGGACCTACAGTGATGTGAACACTGAAGCTTTCTTT
.	TRBV5-4	.	TRBJ1-2	CASRSPRRGYTF	TGTGCCAGCCGAAGCCCTAGACGGGGCTACACCTTC
.	TRBV20-1	many	TRBJ2-7	CSAKVGQGSNEQYF	TGCAGTGCTAAAGTTGGCCAGGGGTCTAACGAGCAGTACTTC
.	TRBV6-5	.	TRBJ1-1	CASSFSGVPEAFF	TGTGCCAGCAGTTTCTCAGGGGTTCCTGAAGCTTTCTTT
TRBD1	TRBV28	.	TRBJ2-7	CASSSPGQSYEQYF	TGTGCCAGCAGCTCCCCGGGACAGTCCTACGAGCAGTACTTC
.	TRBV20-1	.	TRBJ1-4	CSAREQGRGGEKLFF	TGCAGTGCTAGAGAACAGGGTAGGGGAGGTGAAAAACTGTTTTTT
TRBD2	TRBV15	few	TRBJ2-3	CATSRGVRSGSSTDTQYF	TGTGCCACCAGCAGAGGGGTGAGGAGCGGGAGCAGCACAGATACGCAGTATTTT
.	TRBV20-1	many	TRBJ1-2	CSARGMNYGYTF	TGCAGTGCTAGAGGCATGAACTATGGCTACACCTTC
TRBD1	TRBV7-8	many	TRBJ2-7	CASSLTDRVYEQYF	TGTGCCAGCAGCTTAACAGACAGGGTCTACGAGCAGTACTTC
TRBD2	TRBV20-1	many	TRBJ2-3	CSARAGGYTDTQYF	TGCAGTGCTAGAGCGGGGGGGTACACAGATACGCAGTATTTT
.	TRBV20-1	few	TRBJ2-1	CSARGASVYNEQFF	TGCAGTGCTAGAGGAGCTAGCGTTTACAATGAGCAGTTCTTC
.	TRBV20-1	once	TRBJ2-7	CSADVGEQYF	TGCAGTGCAGACGTGGGCGAGCAGTACTTC
.	TRBV2	many	TRBJ1-1	CASSEDNAKAFF	TGTGCCAGCAGCGAGGACAATGCGAAAGCTTTCTTT